This entry lists 5 T cell receptor beta chains sequenced from one sample in a study of persistence of HIV-infected CD4 T cells. The antigens for these receptors are not known. The immunoSEQ assay was version 4, run in survey mode. Method: immunoSEQ multiplex PCR; TCRdb's copy keeps in-frame clones and lacks some. The data contain roughly 35,000 clones, 87% of them singletons. This nonspecific control used anti-CD3/anti-CD28 bead stimulation of CD4+ T cells. Responding CD4+ T cells were sorted by upregulation of both CD40 ligand and CD69. Sequences were derived from CD4+ T cells sorted from PBMCs after roughly 18-hour stimulation, sampled from a patient who received antiretroviral therapy. The receptor source for this set is an adult man with HIV who was CMV-seropositive.

This clone was seen a handful of times. The V call is TRBV19, the J call TRBJ1-1; 10 bases fit TRBD1. CDR1 is LNHDA, CDR2 SQIVND, per germline (reference sequence). The CDR3 runs to 14 residues. J was trimmed by 2 bases and V by 7 bases; bases with no gene match: 4. Here the CDR3 reads CASTRDRGNTEAFF. CDR3 DNA: TGTGCCAGTACCCGGGACAGGGGAAACACTGAAGCTTTCTTT.

This chain connects TRBV2 to TRBJ2-5; D is possibly TRBD1 or TRBD2 (5 bases each). Between the trimmed V and J ends, which lost 4 bases and 4 bases, there was a span of 16 bases. The length of the CDR3 is 15 residues. CDR1 and CDR2 (germline): SNHLY, FYNNEI. In DNA, the CDR3 is TGTGCCAGCAGTGGGGGGAGTTCCTTAGGAGAGACCCAGTACTTC. Protein product: CASSGGSSLGETQYF.

This sequence joins TRBV9 and TRBJ2-5; 7 nucleotides line up with TRBD2. CDR3 size: 15 residues. From germline, CDR1 is SGDLS and CDR2 YYNGEE. V gave up 0 bases and J gave up 3 bases; unmatched junction bases: 5. CDR3 in amino acids: CASSVALGGKETQYF. The DNA of the CDR3 is TGTGCCAGCAGCGTAGCTCTGGGGGGGAAAGAGACCCAGTACTTC.

The chain links TRBV18 to TRBJ1-2, with 12 bases lining up with TRBD1. V was pared by 3 bases and J by 12 bases, with 8 bases of the junction left unmatched. CDR1 is KGHSH, CDR2 LQKENI, per germline. The CDR3 covers 14 residues. The DNA of the CDR3 is TGTGCCAGCTCACCTCCGGGACAGGGGGCGCCGAACACCTTC. Residues: CASSPPGQGAPNTF.

The chain recombines TRBV9 with TRBJ2-1; no firm D call. Germline-derived CDR1 and CDR2 are SGDLS and YYNGEE. There are 12 residues in the CDR3. V was cut by 4 bases and J by 10 bases, with 12 bases left in between. For the CDR3, the DNA is TGTGCCAGCAGCCCAAGACAAAACGAGCAGTTCTTC. Translated, it gives CASSPRQNEQFF.